This T cell receptor (beta chain) was recovered during a study of T cells in Graves' hyperthyroidism and ophthalmopathy. Patients with uncontrolled infections, other autoimmune diseases, pregnancy or lactation were excluded. General study results and limits: Blood samples included most of the expanded thyroid clonotypes exceeding 0.001.

TCR beta CDR3 regions were amplified from RNA. Using the HTBI primer set, a first-round RT-PCR was run on the TCR CDR3. MiXCR, applied by TCRdb to the multiplex PCR reads, yields one record per CDR3 protein. The repertoire includes roughly 400,000 distinct CDR3 sequences, more than 12% of them detected once, and 25% to 30% sits in the top ten. CDR3 length equals 14 residues. The J segment lost 6 bases and the V segment lost 5 bases, leaving 6 bases of the junction unmatched. Germline CDR1 reads MNHNS; CDR2 reads SASEGT. There are many counts of this clonotype. Its antigen is still unknown. Source material: blood. This chain joins TRBV6-1 and TRBJ2-3, with TRBD2 matching over 9 bases. This TCR was sampled from a man in his fifties with Graves' ophthalmopathy. The CDR3 protein is CASSSRTSDDTQYF. Here the CDR3 DNA reads TGTGCCAGCAGTTCCAGGACTAGCGACGATACGCAGTATTTT.